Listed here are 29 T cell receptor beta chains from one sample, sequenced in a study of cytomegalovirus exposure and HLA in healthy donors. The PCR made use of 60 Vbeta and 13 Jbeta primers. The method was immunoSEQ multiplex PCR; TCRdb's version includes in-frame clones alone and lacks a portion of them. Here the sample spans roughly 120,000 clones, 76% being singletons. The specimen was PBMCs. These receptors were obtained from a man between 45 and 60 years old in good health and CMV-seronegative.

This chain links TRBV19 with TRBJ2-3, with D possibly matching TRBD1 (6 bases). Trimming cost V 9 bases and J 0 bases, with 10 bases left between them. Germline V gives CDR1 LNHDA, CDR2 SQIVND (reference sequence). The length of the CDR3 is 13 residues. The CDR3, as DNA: TGTGCCAGCCTGGGACATAGCACAGATACGCAGTATTTT. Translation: CASLGHSTDTQYF.

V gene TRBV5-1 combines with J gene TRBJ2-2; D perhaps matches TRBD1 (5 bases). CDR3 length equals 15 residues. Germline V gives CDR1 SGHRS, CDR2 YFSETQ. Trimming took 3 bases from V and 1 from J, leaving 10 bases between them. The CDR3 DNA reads TGCGCCAGCAGCTCCGTGACAGTGAACACCGGGGAGCTGTTTTTT. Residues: CASSSVTVNTGELFF.

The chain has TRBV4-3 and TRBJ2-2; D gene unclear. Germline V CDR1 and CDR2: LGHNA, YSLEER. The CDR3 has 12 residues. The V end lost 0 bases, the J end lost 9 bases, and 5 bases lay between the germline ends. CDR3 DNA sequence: TGCGCCAGCAGCCAAGATGGCTGGGAGCTGTTTTTT. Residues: CASSQDGWELFF.

CDR3 region: CAAGDRVNTEAFF. The CDR3 DNA sequence: TGTGCGGCCGGGGACAGGGTGAACACTGAAGCTTTCTTT. This chain uses TRBV6-5 with TRBJ1-1, with 9 bases identical to TRBD1. The CDR3 consists of 13 residues. Germline assignment: CDR1 MNHEY and CDR2 SVGAGI.

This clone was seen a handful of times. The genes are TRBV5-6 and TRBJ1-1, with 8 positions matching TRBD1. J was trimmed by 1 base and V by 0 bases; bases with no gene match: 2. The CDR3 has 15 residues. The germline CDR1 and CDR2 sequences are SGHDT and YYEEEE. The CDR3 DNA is TGTGCCAGCAGCTTGGACAGGGGGGGGAACACTGAAGCTTTCTTT. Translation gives CASSLDRGGNTEAFF.

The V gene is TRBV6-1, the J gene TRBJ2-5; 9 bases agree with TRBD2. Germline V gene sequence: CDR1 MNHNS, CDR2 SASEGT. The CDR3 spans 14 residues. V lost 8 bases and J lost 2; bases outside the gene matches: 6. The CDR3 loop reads CASGRLAAQETQYF. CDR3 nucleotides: TGTGCCAGCGGAAGACTAGCGGCACAAGAGACCCAGTACTTC.

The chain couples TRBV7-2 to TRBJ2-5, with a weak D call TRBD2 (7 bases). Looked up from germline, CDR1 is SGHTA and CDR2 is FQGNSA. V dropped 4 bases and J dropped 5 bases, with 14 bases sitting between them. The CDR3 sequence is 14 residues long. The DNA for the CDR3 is TGTGCCAGCAGCTCTGGGGGCGGGGGCGAGACCCAGTACTTC. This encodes CASSSGGGGETQYF.

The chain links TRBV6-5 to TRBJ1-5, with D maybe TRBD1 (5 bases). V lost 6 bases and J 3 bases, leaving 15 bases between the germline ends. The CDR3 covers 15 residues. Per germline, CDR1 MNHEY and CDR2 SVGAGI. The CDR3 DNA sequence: TGTGCCAGCAGCCCCGCGGGGGGGTCCAATCAGCCCCAGCATTTT. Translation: CASSPAGGSNQPQHF.

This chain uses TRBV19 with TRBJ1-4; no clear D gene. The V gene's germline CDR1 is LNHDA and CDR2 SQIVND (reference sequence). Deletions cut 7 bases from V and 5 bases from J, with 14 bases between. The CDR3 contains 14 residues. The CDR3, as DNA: TGTGCCAGTAAGAGAGCACTCGAGAATGAAAAACTGTTTTTT. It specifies CASKRALENEKLFF.

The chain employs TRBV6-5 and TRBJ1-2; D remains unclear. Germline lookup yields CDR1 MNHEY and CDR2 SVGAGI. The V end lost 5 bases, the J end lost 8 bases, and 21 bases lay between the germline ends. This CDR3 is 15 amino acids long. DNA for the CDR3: TGTGCCAGCAGTCCCACCGGGTCCGAGCGGAGCGGCTACACCTTC. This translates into CASSPTGSERSGYTF.

CDR3 sequence: CASSSRKDLRGYTF. CDR3 nucleotide sequence: TGTGCCAGCAGTTCACGTAAGGACTTGCGGGGCTACACCTTC. The gene calls are TRBV6-5 and TRBJ1-2; unclear D gene. Germline CDR1 and CDR2: MNHEY and SVGAGI. The germline V and J ends were trimmed by 4 bases and 8 bases, with 17 bases remaining between them. This CDR3 spans 14 amino acids.

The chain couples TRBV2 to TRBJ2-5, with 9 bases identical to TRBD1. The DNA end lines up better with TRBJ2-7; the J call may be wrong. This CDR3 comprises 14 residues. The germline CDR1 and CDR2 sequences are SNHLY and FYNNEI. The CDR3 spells CATQGTGSFHEQYF. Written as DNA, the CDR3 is TGTGCCACCCAAGGGACAGGGAGTTTCCACGAGCAGTACTTC.

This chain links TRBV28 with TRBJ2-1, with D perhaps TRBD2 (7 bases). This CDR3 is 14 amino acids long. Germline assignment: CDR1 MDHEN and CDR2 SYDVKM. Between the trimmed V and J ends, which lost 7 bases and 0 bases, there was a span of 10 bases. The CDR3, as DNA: TGTGCCAGCACGAGGGGGGGCTCCTACAATGAGCAGTTCTTC. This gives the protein CASTRGGSYNEQFF.

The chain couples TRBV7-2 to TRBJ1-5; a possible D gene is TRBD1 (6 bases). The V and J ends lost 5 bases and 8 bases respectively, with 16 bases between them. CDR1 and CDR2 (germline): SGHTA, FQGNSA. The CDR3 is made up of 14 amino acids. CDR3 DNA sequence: TGTGCCAGCAGCCCACAGGGCTATCAAGAGCCCCAGCATTTT. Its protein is CASSPQGYQEPQHF.

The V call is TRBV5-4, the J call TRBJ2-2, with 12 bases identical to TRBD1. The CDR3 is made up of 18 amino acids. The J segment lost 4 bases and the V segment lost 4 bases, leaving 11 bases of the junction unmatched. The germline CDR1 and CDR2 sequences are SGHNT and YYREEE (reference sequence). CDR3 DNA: TGTGCCAGCAGCCCGGGACAGGGGGCGGTTTCCGTCACCGGGGAGCTGTTTTTT. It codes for CASSPGQGAVSVTGELFF.

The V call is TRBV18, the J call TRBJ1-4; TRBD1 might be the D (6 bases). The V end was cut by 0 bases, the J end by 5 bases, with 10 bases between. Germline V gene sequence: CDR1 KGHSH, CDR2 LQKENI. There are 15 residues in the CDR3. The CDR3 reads CASSPPGHENEKLFF. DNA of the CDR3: TGTGCCAGCTCACCACCGGGACACGAAAATGAAAAACTGTTTTTT.

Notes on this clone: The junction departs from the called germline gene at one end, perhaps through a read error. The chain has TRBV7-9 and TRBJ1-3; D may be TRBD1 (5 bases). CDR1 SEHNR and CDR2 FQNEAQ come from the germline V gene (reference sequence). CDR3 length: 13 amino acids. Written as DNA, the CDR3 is TGTTCCAGCAGTTACCAGGGTTGGCACACCATATATTTT. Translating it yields CSSSYQGWHTIYF.

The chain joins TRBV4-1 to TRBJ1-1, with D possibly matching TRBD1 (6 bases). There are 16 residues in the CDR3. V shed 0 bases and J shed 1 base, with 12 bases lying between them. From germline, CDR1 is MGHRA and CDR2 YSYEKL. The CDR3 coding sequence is TGCGCCAGCAGCCAAGAGGGAGGGGGGGAGAACACTGAAGCTTTCTTT. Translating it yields CASSQEGGGENTEAFF.

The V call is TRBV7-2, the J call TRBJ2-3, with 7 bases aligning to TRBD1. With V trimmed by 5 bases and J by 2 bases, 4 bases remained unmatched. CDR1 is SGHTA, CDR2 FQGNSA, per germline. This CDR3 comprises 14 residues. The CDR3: CASSPTGNTDTQYF. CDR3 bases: TGTGCCAGCAGCCCGACAGGGAACACAGATACGCAGTATTTT.

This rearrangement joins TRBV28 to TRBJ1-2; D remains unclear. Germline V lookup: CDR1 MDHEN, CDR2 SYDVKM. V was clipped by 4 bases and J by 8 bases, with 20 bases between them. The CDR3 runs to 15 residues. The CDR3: CASSSLTGYSGGYTF. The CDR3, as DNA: TGTGCCAGCAGTTCCCTCACGGGGTACAGCGGAGGCTACACCTTC.

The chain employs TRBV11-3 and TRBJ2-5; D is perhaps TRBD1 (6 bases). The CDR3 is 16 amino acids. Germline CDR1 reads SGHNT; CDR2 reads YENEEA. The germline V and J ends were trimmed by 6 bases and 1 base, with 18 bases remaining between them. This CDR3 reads CASSSGTSGLQETQYF. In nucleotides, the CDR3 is TGTGCCAGCAGTTCCGGGACAAGTGGTCTCCAAGAGACCCAGTACTTC.

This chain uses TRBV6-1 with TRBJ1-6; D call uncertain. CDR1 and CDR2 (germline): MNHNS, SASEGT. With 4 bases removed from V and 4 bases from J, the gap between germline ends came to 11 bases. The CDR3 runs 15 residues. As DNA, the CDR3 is TGTGCCAGCAGTGTTAAAACAGCATATAATTCACCCCTCCACTTT. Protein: CASSVKTAYNSPLHF.

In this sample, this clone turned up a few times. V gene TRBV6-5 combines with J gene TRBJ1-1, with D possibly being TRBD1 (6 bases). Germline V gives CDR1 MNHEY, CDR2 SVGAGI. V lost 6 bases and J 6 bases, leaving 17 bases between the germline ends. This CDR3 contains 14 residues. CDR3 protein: CASSRTAPKSEAFF. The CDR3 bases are TGTGCCAGCAGCCGGACAGCTCCAAAATCTGAAGCTTTCTTT.

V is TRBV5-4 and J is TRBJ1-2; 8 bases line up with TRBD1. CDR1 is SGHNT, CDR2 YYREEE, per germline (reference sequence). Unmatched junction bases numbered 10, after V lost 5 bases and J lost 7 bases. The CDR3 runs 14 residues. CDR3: CASRGTGGDGGYTF. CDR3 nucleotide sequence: TGTGCCAGCAGGGGGACAGGCGGAGATGGTGGCTACACCTTC.

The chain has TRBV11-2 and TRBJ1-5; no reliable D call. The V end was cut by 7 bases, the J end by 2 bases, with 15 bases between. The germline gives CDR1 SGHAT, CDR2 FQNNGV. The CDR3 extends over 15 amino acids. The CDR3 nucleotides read TGTGCCAGCACCGATGTGGGAGGACGCAATCAGCCCCAGCATTTT. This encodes CASTDVGGRNQPQHF. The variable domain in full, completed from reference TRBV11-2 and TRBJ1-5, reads EAGVAQSPRYKIIEKRQSVAFWCNPISGHATLYWYQQILGQGPKLLIQFQNNGVVDDSQLPKDRFSAERLKGVDSTLKIQPAKLEDSAVYLCASTDVGGRNQPQHFGDGTRLSIL.

CDR3 coding DNA: TGTGCCAGCAGCTCCTTTGACAGGGGGGACGAGCAGTACTTC. Its translation is CASSSFDRGDEQYF. V is TRBV7-9 and J is TRBJ2-7; TRBD1 agrees at 9 bases. Per the germline V gene, CDR1 is SEHNR and CDR2 is FQNEAQ (reference sequence). The CDR3 has 14 amino acids. The V gene end was trimmed by 4 bases and the J gene end by 5 bases; junction bases not matched to a gene: 6. Drawing the rest from reference TRBV7-9 and TRBJ2-7, the complete variable domain is DTGVSQNPRHKITKRGQNVTFRCDPISEHNRLYWYRQTLGQGPEFLTYFQNEAQLEKSRLLSDRFSAERPKGSFSTLEIQRTEQGDSAMYLCASSSFDRGDEQYFGPGTRLTVT.

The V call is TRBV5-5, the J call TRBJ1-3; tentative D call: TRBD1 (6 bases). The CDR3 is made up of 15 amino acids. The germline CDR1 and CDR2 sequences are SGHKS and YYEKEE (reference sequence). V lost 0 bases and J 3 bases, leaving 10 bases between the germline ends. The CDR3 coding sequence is TGTGCCAGCAGCTTGGGCCAGGGGTATGGAAACACCATATATTTT. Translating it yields CASSLGQGYGNTIYF.

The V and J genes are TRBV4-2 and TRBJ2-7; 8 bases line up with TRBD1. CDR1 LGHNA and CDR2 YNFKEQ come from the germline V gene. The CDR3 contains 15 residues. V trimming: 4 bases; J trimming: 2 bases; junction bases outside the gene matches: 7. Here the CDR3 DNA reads TGTGCCAGCAGCCCGAACTTGGGACAGGCCTACGAGCAGTACTTC. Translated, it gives CASSPNLGQAYEQYF.

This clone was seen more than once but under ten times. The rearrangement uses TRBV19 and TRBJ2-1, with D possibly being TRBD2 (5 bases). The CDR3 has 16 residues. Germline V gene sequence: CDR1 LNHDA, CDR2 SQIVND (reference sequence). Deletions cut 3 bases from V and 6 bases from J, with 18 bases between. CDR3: CASSMKRTKPANEQFF. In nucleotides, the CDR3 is TGTGCCAGTAGTATGAAGCGGACCAAGCCTGCCAATGAGCAGTTCTTC. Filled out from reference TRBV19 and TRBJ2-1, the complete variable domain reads DGGITQSPKYLFRKEGQNVTLSCEQNLNHDAMYWYRQDPGQGLRLIYYSQIVNDFQKGDIAEGYSVSREKKESFPLTVTSAQKNPTAFYLCASSMKRTKPANEQFFGPGTRLTVL.